This paragraph reports one TCR beta chain. The source of the sample is a study of identical twins. Deletions cut 4 bases from V and 0 bases from J, with 10 bases between. Germline assignment: CDR1 MDHEN and CDR2 SYDVKM. This CDR3 contains 15 residues. TCRdb reanalysed the 5' RACE reads using MiXCR and keeps one entry per CDR3 protein. The sample holds 500,000 to 550,000 distinct CDR3 sequences, about 20% seen once. This sample was also put to use in a study of T cells expressing NK-cell markers.

The sample taken for sequencing was CD4+ T cells sorted from blood. This receptor was obtained from a woman aged 18-30 years in good health. J is TRBJ2-1 and V is TRBV28; D is possibly TRBD2 (5 bases). As DNA, the CDR3 is TGTGCCAGCAGTTCGGACTTCCTCTCCTACAATGAGCAGTTCTTC. It codes for CASSSDFLSYNEQFF.